A single sample is the source of the 30 T cell receptor beta chains below, sequenced in a study of Ad26.COV2.S vaccination and SARS-CoV-2 variants. The treatment was: 19 received Ad26.COV2.S at low or high dose, single or two shots; about 5 received placebo; per-sample allocation not given. The investigators took samples on day 63 after the first vaccine or placebo injection. Assay: immunoSEQ multiplex PCR; the TCRdb copy retains only in-frame clones and omits some. In the table there are about 680,000 clones, roughly 90% of which are singletons. Sequences were derived from peripheral blood, sampled in a trial of Ad26.COV2.S vaccine versus placebo. The receptors originated from a person between 18 and 65 years old who received the Ad26.COV2.S COVID-19 vaccine or a placebo.

This chain uses TRBV19 with TRBJ1-5; D may be TRBD1 (5 bases). The CDR3 loop spans 17 amino acids. The germline CDR1 and CDR2 sequences are LNHDA and SQIVND (reference sequence). The V and J ends lost 4 bases and 4 bases respectively, with 20 bases between them. CDR3 protein: CASSSLSEGLINQPQHF. CDR3 sequence (DNA): TGTGCCAGTAGTAGCCTTTCGGAGGGGCTAATTAATCAGCCCCAGCATTTT.

Only one count was recorded for this clone. The CDR3: CASSGRDRVTNNEQFF. The CDR3 DNA follows: TGTGCCAGCAGTGGCCGGGACAGGGTAACCAACAATGAGCAGTTCTTC. The V gene is TRBV9, the J gene TRBJ2-1, with 9 positions matching TRBD1. The CDR3 loop spans 16 amino acids. Germline trimming cut 5 bases from V and 5 bases from J; bases unmatched to any gene: 11. Germline-derived CDR1 and CDR2 are SGDLS and YYNGEE.

This clone was observed a few times. This CDR3 is CASSKGGGEEQYF. For the CDR3, the DNA is TGTGCCAGCAGCAAAGGAGGAGGTGAGGAGCAGTACTTC. The V call is TRBV21-1, the J call TRBJ2-7; the table's D call TRBD2 went unverified against the DNA. TRBV21-1 is assigned pseudogene status. The CDR3 has 13 residues.

V gene TRBV18 combines with J gene TRBJ2-3; D is undetermined. V was trimmed by 0 bases and J by 3 bases, leaving 7 bases between them. From germline, CDR1 is KGHSH and CDR2 LQKENI. This CDR3 has 14 amino acids. CDR3 DNA: TGTGCCAGCTCACCACCCTCCGGAACAGATACGCAGTATTTT. This codes for CASSPPSGTDTQYF. Together with reference TRBV18 and TRBJ2-3, the CDR3 gives the full variable domain: NAGVMQNPRHLVRRRGQEARLRCSPMKGHSHVYWYRQLPEEGLKFMVYLQKENIIDESGMPKERFSAEFPKEGPSILRIQQVVRGDSAAYFCASSPPSGTDTQYFGPGTRLTVL.

This chain uses TRBV5-1 with TRBJ2-5, with a possible D match to TRBD2 (6 bases). Germline CDR1 is SGHRS and CDR2 is YFSETQ. Trimming left V 6 bases short and J 4 bases short, with 13 bases between. This CDR3 region has 13 residues. The CDR3 here is CASTVGGLETQYF. The CDR3 region has the DNA TGCGCCAGCACAGTGGGAGGATTAGAGACCCAGTACTTC.

Worth noting for this clone: The sample carries other DNA sequences with the same CDR3. The J gene is TRBJ2-7, the V gene TRBV7-9; D gene ambiguous. CDR3 length: 13 residues. Looked up from germline, CDR1 is SEHNR and CDR2 is FQNEAQ (reference sequence). V was trimmed by 5 bases and J by 3 bases, leaving 11 bases between them. The CDR3 reads CASSLEAVYEQYF. CDR3 in DNA: TGTGCCAGCAGCCTAGAGGCAGTCTACGAGCAGTACTTC.

This chain connects TRBV5-4 to TRBJ2-3; the match to TRBD1 covers 10 bases. V lost 5 bases and J lost 5; bases outside the gene matches: 2. This CDR3 is 13 amino acids long. Germline values: CDR1 SGHNT, CDR2 YYREEE (reference sequence). CDR3 residues: CASRWTGGDTQYF. The DNA of the CDR3 is TGTGCCAGCAGGTGGACAGGGGGAGATACGCAGTATTTT.

The chain couples TRBV3-1 (or the pseudogene TRBV3-2) to TRBJ1-6; D gene ambiguous. Looked up from germline, CDR1 is LGHDT and CDR2 is YNNKEL (reference sequence). The germline V and J ends were trimmed by 0 bases and 15 bases, with 12 bases remaining between them. This CDR3 comprises 13 residues. CDR3 sequence reads: CASSQDSGTDLHF. DNA of the CDR3: TGTGCCAGCAGCCAAGATAGTGGCACCGACCTCCACTTT.

The J gene is TRBJ1-1, the V gene TRBV30; D unclear. The germline V and J ends were trimmed by 0 bases and 4 bases, with 3 bases remaining between them. Germline lookup yields CDR1 GTSNPN and CDR2 SVGIG (reference sequence). The CDR3 has 11 amino acids. The CDR3 sequence: CAWSVFTEAFF. The CDR3 coding sequence is TGTGCCTGGAGTGTGTTCACTGAAGCTTTCTTT. Based on the CDR3 plus reference TRBV30 and TRBJ1-1, the full variable domain is SQTIHQWPATLVQPVGSPLSLECTVEGTSNPNLYWYRQAAGRGLQLLFYSVGIGQISSEVPQNLSASRPQDRQFILSSKKLLLSDSGFYLCAWSVFTEAFFGQGTRLTVV.

The chain recombines TRBV3-1 (or the pseudogene TRBV3-2) with TRBJ1-1; tentative D call: TRBD1 (5 bases). The CDR3 length is 13 residues. Trimming shortened V by 5 bases and J by 1 base, and 8 bases separated the two germline ends. The germline V gene has CDR1 LGHDT and CDR2 YNNKEL (reference sequence). The CDR3 loop reads CASSETGNTEAFF. The CDR3 DNA follows: TGTGCCAGCAGCGAAACAGGGAACACTGAAGCTTTCTTT.

This chain uses TRBV10-2 with TRBJ1-4; D not resolved. Trimming pared 2 bases from V and 0 bases from J, leaving 7 bases between. This CDR3 has 15 amino acids. Germline V gene data show CDR1 as WSHSY and CDR2 as SAAADI. The CDR3: CASSERSATNEKLFF. The CDR3 DNA is TGCGCCAGCAGTGAGCGGTCAGCAACTAATGAAAAACTGTTTTTT.

This chain joins TRBV4-1 and TRBJ2-1; D may be TRBD2 (6 bases). Per germline, CDR1 MGHRA and CDR2 YSYEKL. The CDR3 is 15 amino acids. V was shortened by 0 bases and J by 2 bases, with 8 bases between the two germline ends. CDR3 protein: CASSQDPGAYNEQFF. As DNA, the CDR3 is TGCGCCAGCAGCCAAGATCCGGGGGCCTACAATGAGCAGTTCTTC.

The chain carries TRBV11-2 and TRBJ1-2; TRBD1 aligns across 8 bases. The trim removed 4 bases at V and 4 bases at J, leaving 5 bases unmatched. Germline V gene lookup returns CDR1 SGHAT and CDR2 FQNNGV. This CDR3 is 14 amino acids long. CDR3 sequence: CASSSQGAFYGYTF. CDR3 nucleotides: TGTGCCAGCAGCTCCCAGGGGGCTTTCTATGGCTACACCTTC.

A few counts support this clone. The chain couples TRBV7-2 to TRBJ1-5; D is ambiguous. CDR3 length equals 15 residues. The V gene's germline CDR1 is SGHTA and CDR2 FQGNSA. V gave up 1 base and J gave up 8 bases, with 15 bases separating them. CDR3 DNA sequence: TGTGCCAGCAGCTTAGGCCAGCTGAGGATGGAGCCCCAGCATTTT. It encodes CASSLGQLRMEPQHF.

The rearrangement uses TRBV10-3 and TRBJ1-5; 10 bases agree with TRBD1. The CDR3 contains 21 residues. With V trimmed by 0 bases and J by 0 bases, 14 bases remained unmatched. Germline CDR1 is ENHRY and CDR2 is SYGVKD. This chain's CDR3 is CAISESLTGTGAAYSNQPQHF. Here the CDR3 DNA reads TGTGCCATCAGTGAGTCACTTACCGGGACAGGGGCCGCGTATAGCAATCAGCCCCAGCATTTT.

The V gene is TRBV12-3 or TRBV12-4, the J gene TRBJ1-2; D not certain. Trimming stripped 3 bases from V and 4 bases from J, with 9 bases between. The CDR3 sequence is 13 residues long. The CDR3 is CASSFRTPYGYTF. CDR3 nucleotide sequence: TGTGCCAGCAGTTTCAGGACGCCCTATGGCTACACCTTC.

This sequence joins TRBV3-1 (or the pseudogene TRBV3-2) and TRBJ2-7, with TRBD2 matching 8 bases. CDR1 and CDR2 (germline): LGHDT, YNNKEL (reference sequence). The V segment lost 3 bases and the J segment 5 bases; nucleotides outside the gene matches: 9. This CDR3 is built from 15 residues. CDR3 nucleotides: TGTGCCAGCAGCCATAAAGCGGGGGTCGTCCACGAGCAGTACTTC. This encodes CASSHKAGVVHEQYF.

CDR3 loop: CASSHYGGGDTDTQYF. As DNA, the CDR3 is TGTGCCAGCAGCCACTACGGGGGAGGGGACACAGATACGCAGTATTTT. The genes are TRBV3-1 (or the pseudogene TRBV3-2) and TRBJ2-3; 7 bases fit TRBD2. Germline V gene data show CDR1 as LGHDT and CDR2 as YNNKEL (reference sequence). The CDR3 consists of 16 residues. The trim removed 3 bases at V and 2 bases at J, leaving 8 bases unmatched.

A few counts support this clone. The genes are TRBV5-1 and TRBJ1-1, with a weak D call TRBD1 (5 bases). Trimming took off 4 bases at V and 8 bases at J, with 9 bases between the two ends. The length of the CDR3 is 11 residues. Germline V gene lookup returns CDR1 SGHRS and CDR2 YFSETQ. CDR3 sequence reads: CASSEGQEAFF. DNA for the CDR3: TGCGCCAGCAGCGAGGGGCAGGAAGCTTTCTTT.

The chain employs TRBV5-4 and TRBJ2-3, with 10 positions matching TRBD2. J gave up 5 bases and V 10 bases, and 19 bases lay outside the gene matches. Per the germline V gene, CDR1 is SGHNT and CDR2 is YYREEE (reference sequence). CDR3 length equals 17 residues. CDR3 DNA sequence: TGTGCCTTCGAGGGAGCGGGGGGGCCACTCCCGGTAGATACGCAGTATTTT. It yields the protein CAFEGAGGPLPVDTQYF.

This chain connects TRBV25-1 to TRBJ2-7; TRBD1 might be the D (6 bases). Trimming pared 6 bases from V and 4 bases from J, leaving 7 bases between. This CDR3 has 11 residues. Germline-derived CDR1 and CDR2 are MGHDK and SYGVNS. CDR3 coding DNA: TGTGCCAGCAGGGGGGCATACGAGCAGTACTTC. Translating it yields CASRGAYEQYF.

The count of this clone is one. The chain recombines TRBV6-5 with TRBJ1-2; 10 nucleotides align to TRBD1. The CDR3 covers 12 residues. Germline CDR1 reads MNHEY; CDR2 reads SVGAGI. V was pared by 8 bases and J by 8 bases, with 5 bases of the junction left unmatched. CDR3 in amino acids: CASGGQGRGYTF. CDR3 in DNA: TGTGCCAGCGGGGGACAGGGGAGAGGCTACACCTTC.

The chain employs TRBV19 and TRBJ1-4, with TRBD1 matching 10 bases. Germline V CDR1 and CDR2: LNHDA, SQIVND (reference sequence). V was clipped by 2 bases and J by 8 bases; unmatched bases: 5. The length of the CDR3 is 15 residues. Written as DNA, the CDR3 is TGTGCCAGTAGTATAATCCGGGACAGGGGAGAAAAACTGTTTTTT. Translated: CASSIIRDRGEKLFF.

This chain connects TRBV5-4 to TRBJ2-5; 13 bases are shared with TRBD2. CDR1 is SGHNT and CDR2 is YYREEE in the germline V gene (reference sequence). V shed 4 bases, J shed 4 bases, and the junction held 10 bases outside the gene matches. The CDR3 is made up of 17 amino acids. The CDR3 nucleotides are TGTGCCAGCAGCGCACAAACTAGCGGGAGGGCCAGAGAGACCCAGTACTTC. Amino acids: CASSAQTSGRARETQYF.

This clone has only one observation. This chain links TRBV12-5 with TRBJ1-6; TRBD1 might be the D (5 bases). The CDR3 length is 18 residues. V lost 0 bases and J lost 6, with 18 bases in between. The germline gives CDR1 LGHNT, CDR2 FRNRAP. This CDR3 reads CASGLVGAGDPLNSPLHF. The CDR3 bases are TGTGCTAGTGGTTTGGTAGGCGCGGGGGACCCCCTTAATTCACCCCTCCACTTT.

This sequence joins TRBV7-2 and TRBJ2-7; possible D gene TRBD1, 6 bases. The CDR3 totals 13 residues. In germline, CDR1 is SGHTA, CDR2 FQGNSA. V lost 8 bases and J 4 bases, leaving 15 bases between the germline ends. The CDR3 bases are TGTGCCAGCTTCCCCAGGACAGTGTACGAGCAGTACTTC. This sequence encodes CASFPRTVYEQYF.

The V and J genes are TRBV30 and TRBJ2-7; TRBD2 aligns across 8 bases. With V trimmed by 4 bases and J by 3 bases, 5 bases remained unmatched. The CDR3 extends over 13 amino acids. Germline V CDR1 and CDR2: GTSNPN, SVGIG (reference sequence). CDR3: CAWKSGRSYEQYF. The CDR3 region has the DNA TGTGCCTGGAAGAGCGGGAGAAGCTACGAGCAGTACTTC.

This clone has only a few counts. The chain employs TRBV5-4 and TRBJ1-1; 8 nucleotides match TRBD1. The V gene's germline CDR1 is SGHNT and CDR2 YYREEE (reference sequence). V gave up 5 bases and J gave up 0 bases; unmatched junction bases: 9. The CDR3 contains 16 residues. The CDR3 here is CASRGGQDGMNTEAFF. Here the CDR3 DNA reads TGTGCCAGCAGGGGGGGACAGGATGGCATGAACACTGAAGCTTTCTTT.

V is TRBV7-2 and J is TRBJ2-5; D ambiguous. From germline, CDR1 is SGHTA and CDR2 FQGNSA. V shed 5 bases and J shed 4 bases, with 8 bases lying between them. This CDR3 region has 12 residues. The DNA for the CDR3 is TGTGCCAGCAGCGGAACTGGAGAGACCCAGTACTTC. It yields the protein CASSGTGETQYF.

In its sample, this clone was seen a few times. J is TRBJ2-7 and V is TRBV30; perhaps TRBD1 as D (6 bases). The CDR3 covers 12 residues. Germline V gives CDR1 GTSNPN, CDR2 SVGIG (reference sequence). Trimming left V 7 bases short and J 0 bases short, with 10 bases between. In DNA, the CDR3 is TGTGCCTTAGACAGGAGCTCCTACGAGCAGTACTTC. Its translation: CALDRSSYEQYF.